The rows below give T cell receptor beta chains drawn from one sample of a study of blood T cell repertoires in COVID-19. Clones were read by immunoSEQ multiplex PCR, and TCRdb kept only the in-frame ones, dropping some. The sample includes 250,000 to 350,000 clones, about 90% of them seen just once. Sequencing used PBMCs or T cells enriched from blood (not recorded which). These receptor sequences come from a woman aged 18-29 years with acute COVID-19. The CDR3 runs from the conserved cysteine through the conserved F or W. Fields, in order: clone size, D gene, J gene, V gene, CDR3 DNA, CDR3 protein. D genes are given only for firm matches. Size tells how often a clone was seen (once, few, many) or the class of an expanded clone, and some rows leave it out.

size: NA
D: TRBD2
J: TRBJ2-3
V: TRBV4-1
DNA: TGCGCCAGCAGCCAAGGACTAGCGGGAGTATTCGGCACAGATACGCAGTATTTT
CDR3: CASSQGLAGVFGTDTQYF

size: NA
D: NA
J: TRBJ1-1
V: TRBV4-3
DNA: TGCGCCAGCAGCCAAGAGGCAGGGGCCACTGAAGCTTTCTTT
CDR3: CASSQEAGATEAFF

size: NA
D: TRBD2
J: TRBJ2-3
V: TRBV7-6
DNA: TGTGCCAGCAGCCCTGGACTAGCGGGAGGGCCCGCAGATACGCAGTATTTT
CDR3: CASSPGLAGGPADTQYF

size: NA
D: NA
J: TRBJ2-7
V: TRBV19
DNA: TGTGCCAGTAGTACCCCCGGTGGGCGCTCCTACGAGCAGTACTTC
CDR3: CASSTPGGRSYEQYF

size: NA
D: NA
J: TRBJ1-2
V: TRBV27
DNA: TGTGCCAGCAGTCGGACCCCCGGGGGAGGGGGCTACACCTTC
CDR3: CASSRTPGGGGYTF

size: NA
D: TRBD1
J: TRBJ1-3
V: TRBV7-2
DNA: TGTGCCAGCACCGGGACAGGGGACCTCGGAAACACCATATATTTT
CDR3: CASTGTGDLGNTIYF

size: NA
D: NA
J: TRBJ1-3
V: TRBV6-9
DNA: TGTGCCAGCTTACGTGAAACGGAGCGCTCTGGAAACACCATATATTTT
CDR3: CASLRETERSGNTIYF

size: NA
D: NA
J: TRBJ1-2
V: TRBV27
DNA: TGTGCCAGCAGCAATACAGGGATACATGGCTACACCTTC
CDR3: CASSNTGIHGYTF

size: NA
D: NA
J: TRBJ2-3
V: TRBV30
DNA: TGTGCCTGGAGTAGAGACAGCTTCGACACAGATACGCAGTATTTT
CDR3: CAWSRDSFDTDTQYF

size: NA
D: NA
J: TRBJ2-1
V: TRBV11-2
DNA: TGTGCCAGCAGCTTAATGGGGGGGCCTGAGCAGTTCTTC
CDR3: CASSLMGGPEQFF

size: NA
D: TRBD1
J: TRBJ2-7
V: TRBV6-5
DNA: TGTGCCAGCAGCCCGGGACAGTCCTACGAGCAGTACTTC
CDR3: CASSPGQSYEQYF

size: NA
D: TRBD2
J: TRBJ2-1
V: TRBV27
DNA: TGTGCCAGCAGTGCCTCACTAGCGGGATGGCCCGGGGGCTCCTACAATGAGCAGTTCTTC
CDR3: CASSASLAGWPGGSYNEQFF

size: NA
D: NA
J: TRBJ1-4
V: TRBV30
DNA: TGTGCCTGGAGTGTAGGAGGGGCAGGGATAGAAAAACTGTTTTTT
CDR3: CAWSVGGAGIEKLFF

size: once
D: TRBD1
J: TRBJ2-1
V: TRBV6-1
DNA: TGTGCCAGCAGTGAACGGGACAGGGGGCACACCGACCTAAACAATGAGCAGTTCTTC
CDR3: CASSERDRGHTDLNNEQFF

size: NA
D: NA
J: TRBJ2-1
V: TRBV2
DNA: TGTGCCAGCAGCAAGCCCCCTCAGCGAGGGGAGCAGTTCTTC
CDR3: CASSKPPQRGEQFF

size: NA
D: TRBD1
J: TRBJ1-5
V: TRBV7-8
DNA: TGTGCCAGCAGCCGGACAGGGGGATTCAATCAGCCCCAGCATTTT
CDR3: CASSRTGGFNQPQHF

size: NA
D: NA
J: TRBJ1-4
V: TRBV11-2
DNA: TGTGCCAGCAGCGTTAGTCCAGGGGTGTTAGGTGAAAAACTGTTTTTT
CDR3: CASSVSPGVLGEKLFF

size: NA
D: NA
J: TRBJ2-1
V: TRBV7-9
DNA: TGTGCCAGCAGACCGGGAAGCTCCTACAATGAGCAGTTCTTC
CDR3: CASRPGSSYNEQFF

size: NA
D: NA
J: TRBJ2-7
V: TRBV7-2
DNA: TGTGCCAGCAGCAGCAGGCTACGCTACGAGCAGTACTTC
CDR3: CASSSRLRYEQYF

size: NA
D: TRBD1
J: TRBJ1-4
V: TRBV11-2
DNA: TGTGCCAGCAGCTTACACCCGCCGGGACAGGGGGAGGTGTTTTTT
CDR3: CASSLHPPGQGEVFF

size: NA
D: NA
J: TRBJ1-2
V: TRBV4-1
DNA: TGCGCCAGCAGCCAAGCGGCGGGGGTTGGCTATGGCTACACCTTC
CDR3: CASSQAAGVGYGYTF

size: NA
D: NA
J: TRBJ1-5
V: TRBV7-9
DNA: TGTGCCAGCAGCTTAGGGGGGGGTGGGCCCCAGCATTTT
CDR3: CASSLGGGGPQHF

size: NA
D: TRBD1
J: TRBJ1-2
V: TRBV19
DNA: TGTGCCAGTACCGCAGACAGGGACGGCTACACCTTC
CDR3: CASTADRDGYTF

size: NA
D: NA
J: TRBJ2-7
V: TRBV5-6
DNA: TGTGCCAGCAGCTCCTGGGCCCGGCTTAGCTCCTACGAGCAGTACTTC
CDR3: CASSSWARLSSYEQYF

size: NA
D: TRBD2
J: TRBJ2-7
V: TRBV2
DNA: TGTGCCAGCATCGGACTAGCAAGCGAGCAGTACTTC
CDR3: CASIGLASEQYF

size: NA
D: NA
J: TRBJ1-4
V: TRBV5-6
DNA: TGTGCCAGCAGCTTGGGGCGGTCGGAAAAACTGTTTTTT
CDR3: CASSLGRSEKLFF

size: NA
D: TRBD1
J: TRBJ1-5
V: TRBV11-2
DNA: TGTGCCAGCAGCTTAGGGGACAGGTTCGAACAGCCCCAGCATTTT
CDR3: CASSLGDRFEQPQHF

size: NA
D: TRBD2
J: TRBJ2-1
V: TRBV30
DNA: TGTGCCTGGAGTAAGAAGACTAGCGGGAACAATGAGCAGTTCTTC
CDR3: CAWSKKTSGNNEQFF

size: NA
D: NA
J: TRBJ1-2
V: TRBV27
DNA: TGTGCCAGCAGTTTAACCACCCAACAGGGAACCTATGGCTACACCTTC
CDR3: CASSLTTQQGTYGYTF

size: once
D: NA
J: TRBJ1-3
V: TRBV11-2
DNA: TGTGCCAGCAGCTTTTTGGACAAGAGCTCTGGAAACACCATATATTTT
CDR3: CASSFLDKSSGNTIYF

size: NA
D: TRBD1
J: TRBJ1-5
V: TRBV18
DNA: TGTGCCAGCTCACCACGACAGGGGGCTAACAATCAGCCCCAGCATTTT
CDR3: CASSPRQGANNQPQHF

size: once
D: TRBD1
J: TRBJ1-5
V: TRBV27
DNA: TGTGCCAGCAGTAGACAGGGGGCGAAGAATCAGCCCCAGCATTTT
CDR3: CASSRQGAKNQPQHF

size: NA
D: TRBD1
J: TRBJ2-7
V: TRBV25-1
DNA: TGTGCCAGCAGTCATAGCGACAGGGTCTACGAGCAGTACTTC
CDR3: CASSHSDRVYEQYF

size: NA
D: TRBD1
J: TRBJ1-5
V: TRBV27
DNA: TGTGCCAGCAGCTTCCAGGGGGCTCGTCAGCCCCAGCATTTT
CDR3: CASSFQGARQPQHF

size: NA
D: TRBD1
J: TRBJ1-2
V: TRBV19
DNA: TGTGCCAGTAGTACCCGTGACAGGGCCGCGGGCTACACCTTC
CDR3: CASSTRDRAAGYTF

size: NA
D: NA
J: TRBJ2-5
V: TRBV7-9
DNA: TGTGCCAGCAGCTTATTAGAGCAGGGGGACTTTCAGACCCAGTACTTC
CDR3: CASSLLEQGDFQTQYF

size: NA
D: TRBD1
J: TRBJ2-3
V: TRBV6-5
DNA: TGTGCCAGCAGGGCCACAGGGGGCTCGCCAGATACGCAGTATTTT
CDR3: CASRATGGSPDTQYF

size: NA
D: NA
J: TRBJ2-2
V: TRBV10-1
DNA: TGCGCCAGCATGTCGGGAGACACCGGGGAGCTGTTTTTT
CDR3: CASMSGDTGELFF

size: NA
D: NA
J: TRBJ2-5
V: TRBV7-2
DNA: TGTGCCAGCAGCTCCCCCTATGCGATACAAGAGACCCAGTACTTC
CDR3: CASSSPYAIQETQYF

size: NA
D: NA
J: TRBJ2-1
V: TRBV18
DNA: TGTGCCAGCTCACGGGATCCTAGCATGTACTACAATGAGCAGTTCTTC
CDR3: CASSRDPSMYYNEQFF

size: NA
D: TRBD2
J: TRBJ2-2
V: TRBV19
DNA: TGTGCCAGTAGAAGGGGGCCCCACTGGACTAGCGGGGTGAACACCGGGGAGCTGTTTTTT
CDR3: CASRRGPHWTSGVNTGELFF

size: NA
D: NA
J: TRBJ1-1
V: TRBV6-5
DNA: TGTGCCAGCAGGGTTACAGAAAACCTTGAAGCTTTCTTT
CDR3: CASRVTENLEAFF

size: NA
D: NA
J: TRBJ2-3
V: TRBV7-8
DNA: TGTGCCAGCAGCCCCAGACAGGGGGCACTAGCGGGAGTGGCAACAGATACGCAGTATTTT
CDR3: CASSPRQGALAGVATDTQYF

size: NA
D: TRBD1
J: TRBJ1-5
V: TRBV19
DNA: TGTGCCAGTAGCGTGGACAGGGAGGAAGGCAATCAGCCCCAGCATTTT
CDR3: CASSVDREEGNQPQHF